This T cell receptor (beta chain) was sequenced during a study of blood T cell repertoires in COVID-19. Study at large: Italy, Spain and the United States were the sources of the convalescent and acute COVID-19 samples. The cDNA or gDNA used as material had been derived from T cells, B-cell-depleted T cells, or PBMCs.

The CDR3 extends over 15 amino acids. The germline V gene has CDR1 LGHDT and CDR2 YNNKEL (reference sequence). V lost 1 base and J lost 6, with 13 bases in between. The repertoire was sequenced with immunoSEQ multiplex PCR; TCRdb's copy has only in-frame clones and lacks some. Among 200,000 to 250,000 clones listed, 92% were seen once. Seattle participants joined during active infection and were tracked over time. The rearrangement links TRBV3-1 (or the pseudogene TRBV3-2) to TRBJ1-5, with D unclear. Sequences were obtained from peripheral blood. The clonotype originates from a man aged 60 to 69 with COVID-19, enrolled during active disease. This chain's CDR3 is CASSQAGGSAQPQHF. In DNA form, the CDR3 reads TGTGCCAGCAGCCAAGCGGGCGGGAGTGCTCAGCCCCAGCATTTT.